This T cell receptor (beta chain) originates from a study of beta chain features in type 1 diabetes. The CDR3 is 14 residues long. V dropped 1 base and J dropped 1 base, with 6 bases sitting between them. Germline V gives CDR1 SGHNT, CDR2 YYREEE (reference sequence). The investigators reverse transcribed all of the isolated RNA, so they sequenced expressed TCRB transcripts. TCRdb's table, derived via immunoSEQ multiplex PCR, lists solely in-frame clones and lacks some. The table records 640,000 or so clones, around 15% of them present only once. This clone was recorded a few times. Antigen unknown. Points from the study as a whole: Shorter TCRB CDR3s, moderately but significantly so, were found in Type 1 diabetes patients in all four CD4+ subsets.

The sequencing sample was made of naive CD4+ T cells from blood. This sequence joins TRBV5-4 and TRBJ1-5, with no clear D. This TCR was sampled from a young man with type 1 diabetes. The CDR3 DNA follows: TGTGCCAGCAGCTTGATGGACAGCAATCAGCCCCAGCATTTT. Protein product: CASSLMDSNQPQHF.